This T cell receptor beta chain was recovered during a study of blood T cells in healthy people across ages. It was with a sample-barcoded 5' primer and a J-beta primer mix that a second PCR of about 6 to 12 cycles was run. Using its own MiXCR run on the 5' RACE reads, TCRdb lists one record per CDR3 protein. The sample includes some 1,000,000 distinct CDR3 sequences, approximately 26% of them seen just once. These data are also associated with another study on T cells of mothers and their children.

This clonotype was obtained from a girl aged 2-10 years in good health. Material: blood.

CDR3 sequence (DNA): TGTGCCAGCAGTCCGTGGAGTGAGCAGTTCTTC. Translation gives CASSPWSEQFF. The rearrangement uses TRBV12-3 or TRBV12-4 and TRBJ2-5, with D uncertain. Near its end, the DNA agrees better with TRBJ2-1, so the J call may be wrong. This CDR3 has 11 residues.